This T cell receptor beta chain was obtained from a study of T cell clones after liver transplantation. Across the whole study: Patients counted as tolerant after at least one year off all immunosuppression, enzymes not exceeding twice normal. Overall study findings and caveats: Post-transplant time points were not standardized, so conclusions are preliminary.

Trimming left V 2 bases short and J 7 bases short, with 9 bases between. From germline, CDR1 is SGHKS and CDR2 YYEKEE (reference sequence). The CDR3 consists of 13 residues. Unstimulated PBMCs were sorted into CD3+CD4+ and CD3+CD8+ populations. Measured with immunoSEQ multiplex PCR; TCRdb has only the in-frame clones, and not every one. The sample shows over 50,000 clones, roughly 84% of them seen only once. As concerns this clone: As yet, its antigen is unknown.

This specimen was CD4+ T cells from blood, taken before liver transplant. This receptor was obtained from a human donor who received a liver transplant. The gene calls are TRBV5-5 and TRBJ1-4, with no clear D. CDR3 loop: CASSFRLPEKLFF. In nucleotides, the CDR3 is TGTGCCAGCAGCTTCAGACTCCCTGAAAAACTGTTTTTT. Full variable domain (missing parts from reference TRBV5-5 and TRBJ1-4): DAGVTQSPTHLIKTRGQQVTLRCSPISGHKSVSWYQQVLGQGPQFIFQYYEKEERGRGNFPDRFSARQFPNYSSELNVNALLLGDSALYLCASSFRLPEKLFFGSGTQLSVL.